A single TCR beta chain is shown here with its context. Its antigen remains unidentified. PCR was performed using 60 Vbeta and 13 Jbeta primers. Here immunoSEQ multiplex PCR was the method, and the copy in TCRdb shows in-frame clones only, minus some. Its clone listing holds about 130,000 clones. This entry comes from a study of cytomegalovirus exposure and HLA in healthy donors. Study-level background: Genotyping of roughly 400 donors showed that 80% to 85% belonged to the Caucasian-associated ancestry cluster.

Study-level points and caveats: Reportedly, TCR beta sequences accurately predicted HLA-A and HLA-B alleles in most subjects.

The donors were healthy bone marrow donors. This CDR3 comprises 15 residues. Deletions cut 6 bases from V and 2 bases from J, with 16 bases between. Germline V gives CDR1 MNHEY, CDR2 SVGAGI. Material: PBMCs. The sequence came from a woman aged 55-70 years in good health and CMV-seronegative. The chain uses TRBV6-5 and TRBJ2-5; D might be TRBD2 (6 bases). The CDR3 sequence: CASSRLGGPQETQYF. The CDR3 bases are TGTGCCAGCAGCCGCCTCGGGGGACCGCAAGAGACCCAGTACTTC.